The 21 T cell receptor beta chains given below trace back to one sample, sequenced in a study of PD-1 and CTLA-4 blockade in melanoma. The repertoire was sequenced with immunoSEQ multiplex PCR; TCRdb's copy has only in-frame clones and lacks some. The profile covers fewer than 20,000 clones, with approximately 70% appearing a single time and over 12% taken by the ten largest. Sequenced here: CD8+ T cells from peripheral blood, sampled from a patient given anti-PD-1 treatment. The source is a human donor with melanoma.

V is TRBV7-9 and J is TRBJ1-2; the match to TRBD1 covers 9 bases. The CDR3 sequence is 15 residues long. The germline V gene encodes CDR1 SEHNR and CDR2 FQNEAQ (reference sequence). After removal of 2 bases from V and 7 bases from J, the junction contained 8 bases not matched to a gene. Here the CDR3 DNA reads TGTGCCAGCAGCTTAACGAGTATGACAGGGGGTGGCTACACCTTC. Its translation is CASSLTSMTGGGYTF.

This clone was seen a handful of times. The V gene is TRBV5-5, the J gene TRBJ2-1; D gene ambiguous. CDR1 and CDR2 from the germline V gene are SGHKS and YYEKEE (reference sequence). Trimming took off 2 bases at V and 7 bases at J, with 7 bases between the two ends. The CDR3 contains 12 residues. The CDR3 protein is CASSFKGNEQFF. CDR3 in DNA: TGTGCCAGCAGCTTTAAAGGAAATGAGCAGTTCTTC.

This clone appeared a single time. The CDR3 region is CASSSSGRNEQYF. In nucleotides, the CDR3 is TGTGCCAGCAGTTCTAGCGGGAGGAACGAGCAGTACTTC. The V and J genes are TRBV6-5 and TRBJ2-7, with 11 bases identical to TRBD2. Germline V CDR1 and CDR2: MNHEY, SVGAGI. The V segment lost 4 bases and the J segment 5 bases; nucleotides outside the gene matches: 1. CDR3 size: 13 residues.

This sequence joins TRBV2 and TRBJ2-1, with D perhaps TRBD1 or TRBD2 (5 bases each). From germline, CDR1 is SNHLY and CDR2 FYNNEI. With 3 bases removed from V and 8 bases from J, the gap between germline ends came to 17 bases. The CDR3 loop spans 15 amino acids. CDR3 residues: CASSDTWGMRDEQFF. The CDR3 bases are TGTGCCAGCAGTGATACATGGGGGATGAGGGATGAGCAGTTCTTC.

The sample holds a few counts of this clone. The chain uses TRBV9 and TRBJ1-1; no reliable D call. Trimming left V 2 bases short and J 11 bases short, with 10 bases between. Germline loops: CDR1 SGDLS, CDR2 YYNGEE. The CDR3 covers 11 residues. The CDR3 DNA reads as TGTGCCAGCAGCGTGGGGAACCGGGCTTTCTTT. Translated, it gives CASSVGNRAFF.

The gene calls are TRBV7-9 and TRBJ1-4, with D possibly matching TRBD1 (5 bases). Trimming cost V 8 bases and J 7 bases, with 11 bases left between them. The CDR3 has 12 residues. The germline gives CDR1 SEHNR, CDR2 FQNEAQ (reference sequence). This CDR3 reads CASEGLGEKLFF. For the CDR3, the DNA is TGTGCCAGCGAGGGGTTAGGTGAAAAACTGTTTTTT. The complete variable domain, with remaining parts taken from reference TRBV7-9 and TRBJ1-4, reads DTGVSQNPRHKITKRGQNVTFRCDPISEHNRLYWYRQTLGQGPEFLTYFQNEAQLEKSRLLSDRFSAERPKGSFSTLEIQRTEQGDSAMYLCASEGLGEKLFFGSGTQLSVL.

V and J are TRBV12-3 or TRBV12-4 and TRBJ2-1, with D perhaps TRBD2 (6 bases). V was pared by 3 bases and J by 10 bases, with 10 bases between. The CDR3 runs to 12 residues. CDR3 protein: CASSFGTQEQFF. CDR3 DNA sequence: TGTGCCAGCAGTTTTGGGACTCAAGAGCAGTTCTTC.

The chain joins TRBV29-1 to TRBJ2-7, with D possibly TRBD2 on 6 matching bases. From germline, CDR1 is SQVTM and CDR2 ANQGSEA. The length of the CDR3 is 15 residues. The V end lost 7 bases, the J end lost 2 bases, and 21 bases lay between the germline ends. This chain's CDR3 is CSARDDPRGTYEQYF. The DNA of the CDR3 is TGCAGCGCCCGCGACGATCCCCGGGGGACCTACGAGCAGTACTTC.

This clone was picked up one time. The chain carries TRBV30 and TRBJ2-7, with 7 bases fitting TRBD1. Looked up from germline, CDR1 is GTSNPN and CDR2 is SVGIG (reference sequence). The CDR3 is 16 residues long. V gave up 3 bases and J gave up 5 bases; unmatched junction bases: 16. CDR3 protein: CAWSAYRQGKGHEQYF. Here the CDR3 DNA reads TGTGCCTGGAGCGCGTACAGACAGGGAAAAGGCCACGAGCAGTACTTC.

This clone has more than one count but fewer than ten. V usage is TRBV6-5 and J usage is TRBJ2-4; tentatively, D is TRBD1 or TRBD2 (5 bases each). Germline values: CDR1 MNHEY, CDR2 SVGAGI. The CDR3 sequence is 15 residues long. V was trimmed by 6 bases and J by 0 bases, leaving 12 bases between them. The CDR3 DNA is TGTGCCAGCAGCCCCGGGGACGGAGCCAAAAACATTCAGTACTTC. This sequence encodes CASSPGDGAKNIQYF.

The chain joins TRBV24-1 to TRBJ2-3, with D maybe TRBD1 (5 bases). Germline loops: CDR1 KGHDR, CDR2 SFDVKD. Deletions cut 2 bases from V and 11 bases from J, with 19 bases between. The CDR3 is 15 amino acids. The CDR3 sequence is CATSDSRPGWGKQYF. The CDR3 nucleotides read TGTGCCACCAGTGATTCGAGGCCAGGCTGGGGCAAGCAGTATTTT.

This chain connects TRBV2 to TRBJ2-7, with 12 bases lining up with TRBD2. Germline lookup yields CDR1 SNHLY and CDR2 FYNNEI. V lost 6 bases to trimming and J lost 4 bases; unmatched junction nucleotides: 10. The CDR3 loop spans 16 amino acids. Here the CDR3 reads CASSPGLAGTLYEQYF. CDR3 coding DNA: TGTGCCAGCAGCCCCGGACTAGCGGGGACTCTTTACGAGCAGTACTTC.

This chain joins TRBV24-1 and TRBJ2-6; either TRBD1 or TRBD2 may fit D (5 bases each). Germline CDR1 and CDR2: KGHDR and SFDVKD. V was pared by 3 bases and J by 0 bases, with 17 bases between. This CDR3 comprises 19 residues. The CDR3 DNA is TGTGCCACCAGTGATCCGAGGGGTACAGGTTTCTCTGGGGCCAACGTCCTGACTTTC. Amino acids: CATSDPRGTGFSGANVLTF.

The chain is built from TRBV11-2 and TRBJ2-7, with no clear D. This CDR3 is built from 15 residues. V lost 5 bases and J lost 0, with 14 bases in between. Germline CDR1 SGHAT, CDR2 FQNNGV. CDR3 in DNA: TGTGCCAGCAGCCAGATCACACTGGGCTCCTACGAGCAGTACTTC. Protein: CASSQITLGSYEQYF.

This clone was picked up a small number of times. This rearrangement joins TRBV7-9 to TRBJ2-5; no clear D. Trimming took off 3 bases at V and 2 bases at J, with 13 bases between the two ends. The CDR3 has 15 amino acids. Germline lookup yields CDR1 SEHNR and CDR2 FQNEAQ (reference sequence). The CDR3 is CASSFPTDLQETQYF. The CDR3 bases are TGTGCCAGCAGCTTCCCGACTGATCTGCAAGAGACCCAGTACTTC.

This clone was counted once. V is TRBV7-6 and J is TRBJ2-7; D might be TRBD1 or TRBD2, each matching 5 bases. Trimming took off 5 bases at V and 6 bases at J, with 17 bases between the two ends. The CDR3 totals 14 residues. Germline V lookup: CDR1 SGHVS, CDR2 FNYEAQ. In DNA, the CDR3 is TGTGCCAGCAGCCCCGGGGACGGAAGCGCCGAGCAGTACTTC. Its protein product is CASSPGDGSAEQYF.

The chain carries TRBV29-1 and TRBJ1-2; a possible D gene is TRBD1 (6 bases). V was clipped by 0 bases and J by 7 bases, with 18 bases between them. The CDR3 contains 15 residues. The germline gives CDR1 SQVTM, CDR2 ANQGSEA. The CDR3 loop is CSVEEGGGFSPGYTF. CDR3 DNA: TGCAGCGTTGAAGAAGGGGGGGGCTTCTCGCCTGGCTACACCTTC.

This chain connects TRBV6-5 to TRBJ2-7; D is possibly TRBD2 (6 bases). The germline V and J ends were trimmed by 6 bases and 1 base, with 16 bases remaining between them. This CDR3 spans 15 amino acids. Germline assignment: CDR1 MNHEY and CDR2 SVGAGI. The CDR3 sequence is CASSYLSGTSYEQYF. CDR3 in DNA: TGTGCCAGCAGCTATCTCTCCGGGACTTCCTACGAGCAGTACTTC.

The chain recombines TRBV5-8 with TRBJ2-5; TRBD1 is a possible D gene (6 bases). Germline CDR1 SGHTS, CDR2 YDEGEE. V was clipped by 3 bases and J by 1 base, with 10 bases between them. This CDR3 region has 14 residues. The CDR3: CASSSQGRQETQYF. In DNA, the CDR3 is TGTGCCAGCAGCTCCCAGGGGCGCCAAGAGACCCAGTACTTC.

V and J are TRBV4-1 and TRBJ1-2; 10 bases are shared with TRBD1. V trimming: 4 bases; J trimming: 4 bases; junction bases outside the gene matches: 9. From germline, CDR1 is MGHRA and CDR2 YSYEKL. The CDR3 is 16 residues long. CDR3 DNA sequence: TGCGCCAGCAGCCCTTCGACAGGGGGCGGTAGCTATGGCTACACCTTC. Protein: CASSPSTGGGSYGYTF.

This chain connects TRBV11-3 to TRBJ2-1; D is possibly TRBD1 or TRBD2 (5 bases each). This CDR3 is built from 15 residues. V was trimmed by 3 bases and J by 6 bases, leaving 15 bases between them. The V gene's germline CDR1 is SGHNT and CDR2 YENEEA. The chain's CDR3 is CASSFPTGTINEQFF. Here the CDR3 DNA reads TGTGCCAGCAGCTTCCCCACCGGGACCATCAATGAGCAGTTCTTC.